A selection of T cell receptor beta chains follows, all from one sample in a study of CD8 T cells in ankylosing spondylitis. TCRdb re-derived calls from the 5' RACE reads in MiXCR, one entry per CDR3 protein. The sample records about 36,000 distinct CDR3 sequences, 13% being singletons. The sequenced material came from synovial fluid, either unsorted or a sorted T cell fraction (not recorded which). Receptor source: a male donor with ankylosing spondylitis. Each CDR3 is given with its conserved first and last residue. A D gene is named only where the DNA matches it firmly. Rows may omit the clone size; those that give it use once, few, many or a size class.

j_call clone_size v_call d_call cdr3_aa cdr3_nt
TRBJ2-3 few TRBV3-1 . CACCQEDSYFLTDTQYF TGTGCCTGCTGCCAAGAAGACAGCTACTTCCTCACAGATACGCAGTATTTT
TRBJ2-7 few TRBV4-2 . CASSPDPLGSYEQYF TGTGCCAGCAGCCCCGACCCCCTCGGGTCCTACGAGCAGTACTTC
TRBJ2-5 few TRBV7-8 . CASSYGAGNQETQYF TGTGCCAGCAGCTATGGGGCAGGGAACCAAGAGACCCAGTACTTC
TRBJ2-5 . TRBV6-5 . CASSYAGRQETQYF TGTGCCAGCAGTTATGCCGGGAGACAAGAGACCCAGTACTTC
TRBJ2-5 many TRBV27 TRBD1 CASSPRDRVQETQYF TGTGCCAGCAGCCCCCGGGACAGGGTCCAAGAGACCCAGTACTTC
TRBJ2-1 many TRBV28 TRBD1 CASSETGGMNEQFF TGTGCCAGCAGTGAGACAGGGGGGATGAATGAGCAGTTCTTC
TRBJ2-5 . TRBV7-9 TRBD2 CASSSEAGEMWETQYF TGTGCCAGCAGCTCGGAAGCGGGGGAGATGTGGGAGACCCAGTACTTC
TRBJ1-6 many TRBV7-9 . CASSRDLRPLHF TGTGCCAGCAGTCGGGACCTACGTCCCCTCCACTTT
TRBJ1-4 many TRBV7-9 TRBD1 CASSPVGTGSEKLFF TGTGCCAGCAGTCCGGTCGGGACAGGGAGTGAAAAACTGTTTTTT
TRBJ2-5 . TRBV11-1 . CASSLESFRQGRKTQYF TGTGCCAGCAGCTTAGAATCTTTTCGGCAGGGGCGTAAGACCCAGTACTTC
TRBJ2-7 few TRBV11-1 TRBD1 CASSAWDSSYEQYF TGTGCCAGCAGCGCCTGGGACAGCTCCTACGAGCAGTACTTC
TRBJ2-7 few TRBV5-1 . CASVDLAGEQYF TGCGCCAGCGTGGACCTAGCAGGCGAGCAGTACTTC
TRBJ2-2 . TRBV5-1 . CASSGKLGSTGELFF TGCGCCAGCAGTGGGAAACTTGGGAGCACCGGGGAGCTGTTTTTT
TRBJ2-2 few TRBV24-1 . CATSDRTTYTGELFF TGTGCCACCAGTGATCGGACTACCTACACCGGGGAGCTGTTTTTT
TRBJ1-2 . TRBV12-3/TRBV12-4 TRBD1 CASSPRTTGNYGYTF TGTGCCAGCAGTCCCCGTACGACAGGGAACTATGGCTACACCTTC
TRBJ1-1 few TRBV25-1 TRBD1 CASSGQGRTEAFF TGTGCCAGCTCCGGACAGGGAAGAACTGAAGCTTTCTTT
TRBJ1-2 few TRBV5-1 TRBD1 CASKTPGQGALGYTF TGCGCCAGCAAAACGCCAGGGCAGGGGGCGTTGGGCTACACCTTC
TRBJ2-3 many TRBV24-1 TRBD2 CATSIHPGGSPDTQYF TGTGCCACCAGTATCCATCCGGGAGGGTCGCCAGATACGCAGTATTTT
TRBJ2-2 many TRBV6-2/TRBV6-3 . CASSYARNTGELFF TGTGCCAGCAGTTACGCGCGGAACACCGGGGAGCTGTTTTTT
TRBJ1-5 many TRBV27 . CASSLSSSRVQPQHF TGTGCCAGCAGTTTATCCTCAAGCCGGGTCCAGCCCCAGCATTTT
TRBJ2-7 . TRBV20-1 . CSARDLKATSNPYEQYF TGCAGTGCTAGAGATCTCAAAGCAACTAGCAACCCCTACGAGCAGTACTTC
TRBJ1-5 . TRBV4-2 . CASSQVQVANQPQHF TGTGCCAGCAGCCAAGTCCAGGTGGCCAATCAGCCCCAGCATTTT
TRBJ2-1 . TRBV6-2/TRBV6-3 . CASSPGTDYNEQFF TGTGCCAGCAGTCCGGGGACGGACTACAATGAGCAGTTCTTC
TRBJ2-1 . TRBV18 . CASSRWVPYNEQFF TGTGCCAGCTCACGTTGGGTCCCCTACAATGAGCAGTTCTTC
TRBJ1-6 few TRBV2 . CASREGTSPLHF TGTGCCAGCAGGGAGGGTACATCACCCCTCCACTTT
TRBJ2-5 many TRBV6-2/TRBV6-3 . CASTQRSTPLEETQYF TGTGCCAGCACCCAACGGTCTACCCCGTTGGAGGAGACCCAGTACTTC
TRBJ1-1 . TRBV21-1 . CASSKVEGVLCEAFF TGTGCCAGCAGCAAAGTTGAAGGGGTGCTTTGTGAAGCTTTCTTT
TRBJ1-1 many TRBV28 . CASSTGTATEAFF TGTGCCAGTTCCACAGGGACGGCCACTGAAGCTTTCTTT
TRBJ2-7 . TRBV5-1 . CASSLDLIGEQYF TGCGCCAGCAGCTTGGACCTAATCGGCGAGCAGTACTTC
TRBJ1-4 many TRBV5-4 . CASSLWGNNEKLFF TGTGCCAGCAGCTTGTGGGGGAACAATGAAAAACTGTTTTTT
TRBJ2-1 . TRBV7-6 TRBD1 CASSTPGQGVASSYNEQFF TGTGCCAGCAGCACGCCGGGACAGGGAGTTGCCAGCTCCTACAATGAGCAGTTCTTC
TRBJ1-5 . TRBV6-5 . CASSSPGGNQPQHF TGTGCCAGCAGTTCCCCAGGGGGCAATCAGCCCCAGCATTTT
TRBJ2-4 few TRBV7-2 . CASSLALWVVRPKNIQYF TGTGCCAGCAGCTTAGCGCTATGGGTAGTGCGACCGAAAAACATTCAGTACTTC
TRBJ1-5 many TRBV7-8 . CASSHKGFNQPQHF TGTGCCAGCAGTCATAAGGGATTCAATCAGCCCCAGCATTTT
TRBJ2-2 few TRBV6-5 . CASSYLFGGGGELFF TGTGCCAGCAGTTACCTCTTCGGGGGTGGGGGGGAGCTGTTTTTT
TRBJ2-1 . TRBV4-3 TRBD2 CASSQGQASGVLSYNEQFF TGCGCCAGCAGCCAGGGGCAGGCTAGCGGGGTTTTGTCCTACAATGAGCAGTTCTTC
TRBJ2-3 few TRBV7-8 TRBD2 CASRDPGGPVDTQYF TGTGCCAGCAGGGATCCGGGGGGTCCAGTAGATACGCAGTATTTT
TRBJ2-5 many TRBV5-3 . CARSWSGAEETQYF TGTGCCAGAAGCTGGTCGGGGGCGGAAGAGACCCAGTACTTC
TRBJ2-2 many TRBV9 . CASSVYSRDTGELFF TGTGCCAGCAGCGTCTACTCGCGGGACACCGGGGAGCTGTTTTTT
TRBJ2-7 few TRBV28 . CASSFLRAYEQYF TGTGCCAGCAGTTTTCTGAGGGCATACGAGCAGTACTTC
TRBJ2-5 few TRBV6-4 TRBD1 CASSESPGQGQETQYF TGTGCCAGCAGTGAGAGCCCGGGACAGGGCCAAGAGACCCAGTACTTC
TRBJ2-1 . TRBV4-1 TRBD2 CASSQGPGGTYNEQFF TGCGCCAGCAGCCAAGGTCCGGGGGGGACCTACAATGAGCAGTTCTTC
TRBJ2-3 many TRBV6-5 TRBD2 CASSYSGAGVTDTQYF TGTGCCAGCAGTTACTCCGGGGCGGGGGTCACAGATACGCAGTATTTT
TRBJ2-2 few TRBV27 . CASRRTGELFF TGTGCCAGCAGACGGACAGGGGAGCTGTTTTTT
TRBJ2-3 many TRBV7-2 . CASSLWTASYTGRLGQYF TGTGCCAGCAGCTTATGGACAGCTTCTTACACCGGAAGATTGGGGCAGTATTTT
TRBJ1-2 few TRBV24-1 . CATSDRVLAGYTF TGTGCCACCAGTGACCGGGTCCTAGCTGGCTACACCTTC
TRBJ2-3 . TRBV28 . CASSYSTSRPSTDTQYF TGTGCCAGCAGTTACTCGACCAGCCGACCTAGCACAGATACGCAGTATTTT
TRBJ2-5 many TRBV11-3 . CASSLDGRSQETQYF TGTGCCAGCAGCTTAGACGGACGGAGTCAAGAGACCCAGTACTTC
TRBJ2-2 . TRBV7-8 . CASSLALVNTGELFF TGTGCCAGCAGCTTAGCCCTAGTGAACACCGGGGAGCTGTTTTTT
TRBJ2-1 medium-sized TRBV24-1 TRBD1 CATATGGSYNEQFF TGTGCCACCGCAACAGGGGGTTCCTACAATGAGCAGTTCTTC